The entry below describes one T cell receptor beta chain. The source of the sample is a study of blood T cell repertoires in COVID-19. About the research overall: T cells, B-cell-depleted T cells, or PBMCs supplied cDNA or gDNA.

In the original workflow: The assay estimated nucleated cells by amplifying reference gene primers. Here immunoSEQ multiplex PCR was the method, and the copy in TCRdb shows in-frame clones only, minus some. The DNA was the basis for D and trimming; V, J and clone size are from that table. The table lists 160,000 or so clones, around 85% of them singletons. The sequence was obtained from a man aged 55 to 70 with active or convalescent COVID-19. Sequenced input: peripheral blood.

The CDR3 sequence is CASSIRTGPQETQYF. CDR3 bases: TGTGCCAGCAGCATCCGGACAGGCCCTCAAGAGACCCAGTACTTC. J is TRBJ2-5 and V is TRBV11-1, with 7 bases matching TRBD1. V gave up 5 bases and J gave up 2 bases; unmatched junction bases: 8. The germline gives CDR1 SGHAT, CDR2 FQDESV (reference sequence). The CDR3 is made up of 15 amino acids.